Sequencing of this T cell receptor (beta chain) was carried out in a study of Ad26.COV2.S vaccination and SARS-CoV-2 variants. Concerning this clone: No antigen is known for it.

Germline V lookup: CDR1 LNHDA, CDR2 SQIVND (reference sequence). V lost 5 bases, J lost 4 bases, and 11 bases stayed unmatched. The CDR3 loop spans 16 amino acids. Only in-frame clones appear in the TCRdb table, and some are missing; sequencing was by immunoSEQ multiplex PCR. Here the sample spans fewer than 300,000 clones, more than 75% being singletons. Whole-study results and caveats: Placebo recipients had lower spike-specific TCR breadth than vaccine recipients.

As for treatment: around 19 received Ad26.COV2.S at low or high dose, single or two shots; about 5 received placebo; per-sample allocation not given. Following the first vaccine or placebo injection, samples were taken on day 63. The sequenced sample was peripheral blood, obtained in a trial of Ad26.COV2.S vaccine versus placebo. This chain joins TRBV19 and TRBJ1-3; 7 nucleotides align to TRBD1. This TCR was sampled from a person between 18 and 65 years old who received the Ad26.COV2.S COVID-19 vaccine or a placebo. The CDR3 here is CASSPQDRDWGNTIYF. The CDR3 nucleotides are TGTGCCAGTAGTCCCCAAGACAGGGACTGGGGAAACACCATATATTTT.